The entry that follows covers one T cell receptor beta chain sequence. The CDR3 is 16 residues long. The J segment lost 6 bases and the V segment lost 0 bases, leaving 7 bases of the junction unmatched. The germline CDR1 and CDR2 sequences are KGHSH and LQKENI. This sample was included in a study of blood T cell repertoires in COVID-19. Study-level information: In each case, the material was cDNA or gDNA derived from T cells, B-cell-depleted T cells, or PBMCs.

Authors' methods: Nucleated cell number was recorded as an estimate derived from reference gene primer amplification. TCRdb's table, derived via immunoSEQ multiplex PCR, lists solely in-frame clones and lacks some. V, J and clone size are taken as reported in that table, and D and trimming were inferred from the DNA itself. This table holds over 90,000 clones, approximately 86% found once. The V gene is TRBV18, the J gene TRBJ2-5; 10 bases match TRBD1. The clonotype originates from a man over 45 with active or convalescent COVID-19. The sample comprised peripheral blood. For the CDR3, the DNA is TGTGCCAGCTCACCACCGACAGGGGGCGGTGGAAAGACCCAGTACTTC. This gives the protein CASSPPTGGGGKTQYF.